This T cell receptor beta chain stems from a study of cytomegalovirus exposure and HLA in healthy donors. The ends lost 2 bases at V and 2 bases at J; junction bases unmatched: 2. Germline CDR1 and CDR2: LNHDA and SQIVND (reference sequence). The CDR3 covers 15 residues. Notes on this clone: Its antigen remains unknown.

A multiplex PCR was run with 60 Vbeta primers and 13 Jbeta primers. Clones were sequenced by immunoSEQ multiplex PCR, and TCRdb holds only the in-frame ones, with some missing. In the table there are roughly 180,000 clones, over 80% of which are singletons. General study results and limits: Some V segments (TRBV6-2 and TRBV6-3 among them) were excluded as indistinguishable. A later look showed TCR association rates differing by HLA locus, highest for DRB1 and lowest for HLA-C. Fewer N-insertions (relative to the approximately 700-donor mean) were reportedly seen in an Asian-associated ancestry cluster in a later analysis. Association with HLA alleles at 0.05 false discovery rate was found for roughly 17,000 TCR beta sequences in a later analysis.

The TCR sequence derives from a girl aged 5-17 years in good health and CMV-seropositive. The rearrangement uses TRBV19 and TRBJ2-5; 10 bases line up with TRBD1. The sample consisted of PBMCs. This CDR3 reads CASSIWGQGQETQYF. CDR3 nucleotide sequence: TGTGCCAGTAGTATATGGGGACAGGGGCAAGAGACCCAGTACTTC.